Below, 26 T cell receptor beta chains from the same sample are listed, as sequenced in a study of blood T cell repertoires in COVID-19. The assay was immunoSEQ multiplex PCR, and TCRdb's table has in-frame clones only and misses some. The sample has about 110,000 clones, around 82% seen once. What was sequenced was peripheral blood. The receptors here all came from a human donor in a cohort sampled during active or convalescent COVID-19.

J is TRBJ2-2 and V is TRBV4-1; 7 bases are shared with TRBD2. The V segment lost 0 bases and the J segment 4 bases; nucleotides outside the gene matches: 5. From germline, CDR1 is MGHRA and CDR2 YSYEKL. CDR3 size: 16 residues. CDR3 sequence reads: CASSQDLGGITGELFF. DNA for the CDR3: TGCGCCAGCAGCCAAGATCTCGGGGGGATCACCGGGGAGCTGTTTTTT.

The chain carries TRBV19 and TRBJ1-1, with TRBD1 identical over 7 bases. This CDR3 has 17 residues. CDR1 is LNHDA, CDR2 SQIVND, per germline (reference sequence). After removal of 6 bases from V and 0 bases from J, the junction contained 13 bases not matched to a gene. CDR3 DNA: TGTGCCAGTAGCCCGACAGGGATAAGGCCTTTGAACACTGAAGCTTTCTTT. Protein: CASSPTGIRPLNTEAFF.

This clone was observed a handful of times. The V and J genes are TRBV7-2 and TRBJ1-2; D is possibly TRBD1 (6 bases). V was clipped by 1 base and J by 4 bases, with 16 bases between them. This CDR3 spans 16 amino acids. In germline, CDR1 is SGHTA, CDR2 FQGNSA. This CDR3 reads CASSLDGTTPGYGYTF. DNA of the CDR3: TGTGCCAGCAGCTTAGACGGGACAACGCCTGGCTATGGCTACACCTTC.

J is TRBJ2-7 and V is TRBV27; weak D call: TRBD1 (5 bases). Trimming pared 5 bases from V and 6 bases from J, leaving 17 bases between. Germline V gene data show CDR1 as MNHEY and CDR2 as SMNVEV (reference sequence). This CDR3 contains 14 residues. The CDR3 DNA is TGTGCCAGCAGTCCGTGGCAGGGTGGGATCGAGCAGTACTTC. Amino acids: CASSPWQGGIEQYF.

The chain couples TRBV18 to TRBJ2-7; 8 bases agree with TRBD1. CDR3 length equals 16 residues. V shed 2 bases and J 0 bases; nucleotides not matched to a gene: 6. Germline CDR1 is KGHSH and CDR2 is LQKENI. The CDR3 spells CASSPSSGGVSYEQYF. CDR3 DNA: TGTGCCAGCTCACCAAGTTCAGGGGGCGTCTCCTACGAGCAGTACTTC.

The chain carries TRBV7-2 and TRBJ1-1; D is ambiguous. The CDR3 runs to 14 residues. Trimming stripped 2 bases from V and 0 bases from J, with 7 bases between. Germline lookup yields CDR1 SGHTA and CDR2 FQGNSA. In DNA form, the CDR3 reads TGTGCCAGCAGCTTAAGTGCGATGAACACTGAAGCTTTCTTT. Protein sequence: CASSLSAMNTEAFF. The whole variable domain, remainder taken from reference TRBV7-2 and TRBJ1-1, is GAGVSQSPSNKVTEKGKDVELRCDPISGHTALYWYRQSLGQGLEFLIYFQGNSAPDKSGLPSDRFSAERTGGSVSTLTIQRTQQEDSAVYLCASSLSAMNTEAFFGQGTRLTVV.

V and J are TRBV18 and TRBJ2-5; 12 nucleotides match TRBD2. With V trimmed by 3 bases and J by 4 bases, 6 bases remained unmatched. CDR3 length: 16 amino acids. In germline, CDR1 is KGHSH, CDR2 LQKENI. The CDR3 spells CASSPGLAGIRETQYF. CDR3 nucleotides: TGTGCCAGCTCACCCGGACTAGCGGGGATAAGAGAGACCCAGTACTTC.

The CDR3: CAWSVGGDNSPLHF. CDR3 sequence (DNA): TGTGCCTGGAGTGTAGGGGGGGACAATTCACCCCTCCACTTT. The chain uses TRBV30 and TRBJ1-6; D might be TRBD1 (6 bases). The germline V and J ends were trimmed by 0 bases and 7 bases, with 10 bases remaining between them. The CDR3 contains 14 residues. The germline gives CDR1 GTSNPN, CDR2 SVGIG (reference sequence).

The chain uses TRBV13 and TRBJ1-4, with TRBD1 matching over 12 bases. Trimming at V came to 4 bases and at J to 7 bases, leaving 4 bases not matched to a gene. The CDR3 totals 15 residues. Germline V lookup: CDR1 PRHDT, CDR2 FYEKMQ (reference sequence). CDR3 DNA: TGTGCCAGCAGCTGGGGACAGGGGGCACGTGAAAAACTGTTTTTT. It translates to CASSWGQGAREKLFF.

A single count supports this clone. The V gene is TRBV11-2, the J gene TRBJ2-7; TRBD1 matches 11 bases. This CDR3 spans 15 amino acids. After removal of 4 bases from V and 7 bases from J, the junction contained 9 bases not matched to a gene. Germline CDR1 is SGHAT and CDR2 is FQNNGV. CDR3 sequence reads: CASSWTGGRVGEQYF. The CDR3 bases are TGTGCCAGCAGCTGGACAGGGGGCAGGGTCGGGGAGCAGTACTTC.

The chain employs TRBV28 and TRBJ1-5; D is unresolved. Germline CDR1 and CDR2: MDHEN and SYDVKM. Trimming took off 5 bases at V and 6 bases at J, with 8 bases between the two ends. The CDR3 length is 12 residues. The CDR3 DNA reads TGTGCCAGCAGTCCCCCTCCTCAGCCCCAGCATTTT. Protein sequence: CASSPPPQPQHF.

The V and J genes are TRBV3-1 (or the pseudogene TRBV3-2) and TRBJ1-3; TRBD1 matches 7 bases. Germline-derived CDR1 and CDR2 are LGHDT and YNNKEL (reference sequence). The CDR3 extends over 15 amino acids. The V and J ends lost 0 bases and 9 bases, in that order; junction bases with no gene match: 8. The CDR3 spells CASSQDGTARGTIYF. The CDR3 DNA sequence: TGTGCCAGCAGCCAAGATGGGACAGCGCGTGGCACCATATATTTT.

Turning to this clone: The junction shows a germline mismatch at one end, possibly a read error. V and J are TRBV20-1 and TRBJ1-1; TRBD1 agrees at 7 bases. This CDR3 contains 11 residues. From germline, CDR1 is DFQATT and CDR2 SNEGSKA (reference sequence). CDR3 residues: CSARLGQKLYF. The CDR3 DNA is TGCAGTGCTCGGCTGGGACAGAAGCTTTACTTT.

This clone came up a few times. In nucleotides, the CDR3 is TGTGCCAGCAGCAAAACACGGAGCAATAATTCACCCCTCCACTTT. Translating gives CASSKTRSNNSPLHF. The gene calls are TRBV21-1 and TRBJ1-6. TRBV21-1 is assigned pseudogene status. This CDR3 contains 15 residues.

The chain carries TRBV7-2 and TRBJ2-3; D possibly corresponds to TRBD1 (7 bases). Germline CDR1 SGHTA, CDR2 FQGNSA. This CDR3 spans 16 amino acids. V dropped 1 base and J dropped 7 bases, with 18 bases sitting between them. The CDR3 protein is CASSLEGPRGQHTQYF. CDR3 in DNA: TGTGCCAGCAGCTTAGAGGGCCCGCGGGGACAGCATACGCAGTATTTT.

This clone was seen just once. The chain combines TRBV25-1 with TRBJ2-1; 8 bases agree with TRBD2. CDR3 size: 18 residues. Losses at the gene ends were 1 base for V and 2 bases for J; bases not matched to a gene: 10. In germline, CDR1 is MGHDK, CDR2 SYGVNS. The CDR3 bases are TGTGCCAGCAGTGAATGGGGGGATAGCGGGATTACCTACAATGAGCAGTTCTTC. Translating gives CASSEWGDSGITYNEQFF.

The CDR3 coding sequence is TGTGCCAGCAGCTTAGAGACTAGCGGGAGAGGGTACGAGCAGTACTTC. It codes for CASSLETSGRGYEQYF. This chain joins TRBV7-8 and TRBJ2-7; TRBD2 matches 12 bases. This CDR3 is 16 amino acids long. CDR1 is SGHVS, CDR2 FQNEAQ, per germline. V dropped 1 base and J dropped 4; count of bases not matched to a gene: 5.

This clone was observed once. The gene calls are TRBV5-6 and TRBJ2-1; 10 bases align to TRBD2. Losses at the gene ends were 4 bases for V and 9 bases for J; bases not matched to a gene: 10. The CDR3 spans 15 residues. CDR1 and CDR2 (germline): SGHDT, YYEEEE. CDR3 in amino acids: CASSDTSGTYSEQFF. In DNA, the CDR3 is TGTGCCAGCAGCGATACTAGCGGGACTTATAGTGAGCAGTTCTTC.

This chain joins TRBV6-5 and TRBJ2-3; 7 nucleotides agree with TRBD2. The CDR3 covers 14 residues. Germline CDR1 and CDR2: MNHEY and SVGAGI. V was pared by 5 bases and J by 2 bases, with 4 bases of the junction left unmatched. The CDR3 coding sequence is TGTGCCAGCAGTAAGCGGGGTACCACAGATACGCAGTATTTT. The encoded protein is CASSKRGTTDTQYF.

The sample holds a few counts of this clone. The CDR3 coding sequence is TGTGCCAGCAGCTTAATCGGACTAGCGGGAGGGTACAATGAGCAGTTCTTC. Protein sequence: CASSLIGLAGGYNEQFF. This chain links TRBV7-3 with TRBJ2-1; 15 bases are a match to TRBD2. Trimming removed 1 base from V and 4 bases from J; junction bases left unmatched: 2. Germline CDR1 and CDR2: SGHTA and FQGTGA. The CDR3 spans 17 residues.

V and J are TRBV27 and TRBJ2-7, with a possible D match to TRBD1 (5 bases). The V end lost 3 bases, the J end lost 6 bases, and 27 bases lay between the germline ends. CDR3 length: 18 amino acids. Germline V gene data show CDR1 as MNHEY and CDR2 as SMNVEV (reference sequence). CDR3 in amino acids: CASSFVLGNLPRASEQYF. The CDR3 DNA follows: TGTGCCAGCAGTTTCGTCCTGGGGAATCTGCCCAGGGCTAGCGAGCAGTACTTC.

The chain joins TRBV28 to TRBJ2-6, with TRBD1 matching over 7 bases. J gave up 0 bases and V 7 bases, and 12 bases lay outside the gene matches. The germline gives CDR1 MDHEN, CDR2 SYDVKM. The CDR3 sequence is 18 residues long. Here the CDR3 DNA reads TGTGCCAGCAATTTCGATCGACAGGGCAGCTCTGGGGCCAACGTCCTGACTTTC. It yields the protein CASNFDRQGSSGANVLTF.

As DNA, the CDR3 is TGCGCCAGCAGCCAAGAACAGGGGCCGCCCGGGGAGCAGTACTTC. Translating it yields CASSQEQGPPGEQYF. The rearrangement uses TRBV4-1 and TRBJ2-7; 7 bases map to TRBD1. Per the germline V gene, CDR1 is MGHRA and CDR2 is YSYEKL. V was clipped by 0 bases and J by 7 bases; unmatched bases: 9. This CDR3 is built from 15 residues.

This clone was counted only a few times. The V and J genes are TRBV7-9 and TRBJ1-6, with TRBD1 matching over 9 bases. The ends lost 5 bases at V and 9 bases at J; junction bases unmatched: 5. Germline V gives CDR1 SEHNR, CDR2 FQNEAQ (reference sequence). This CDR3 is 14 amino acids long. The CDR3 region is CASSIPGQGSPLHF. CDR3 nucleotides: TGTGCCAGCAGCATCCCGGGACAGGGTTCACCCCTCCACTTT.

The V call is TRBV4-3, the J call TRBJ1-5; 10 nucleotides agree with TRBD1. The trim removed 0 bases at V and 4 bases at J, leaving 3 bases unmatched. Germline V gives CDR1 LGHNA, CDR2 YSLEER. This CDR3 comprises 16 residues. CDR3 amino acids: CASSQDRDRGNQPQHF. The CDR3, as DNA: TGCGCCAGCAGCCAAGACCGGGACAGGGGAAATCAGCCCCAGCATTTT.

J is TRBJ2-3 and V is TRBV29-1, with TRBD2 matching over 14 bases. The trim removed 4 bases at V and 0 bases at J, leaving 6 bases unmatched. The CDR3 totals 17 residues. Germline CDR1 is SQVTM and CDR2 is ANQGSEA. The DNA for the CDR3 is TGCAGCGTTGTAGGACTAGCGGGAGGATGGAGCACAGATACGCAGTATTTT. Translating gives CSVVGLAGGWSTDTQYF.